This T cell receptor beta chain originates from a study of blood T cell repertoires in COVID-19. Study information: Spain, Italy and the United States supplied samples that represented acute and convalescent COVID-19. Sample material is recorded as cDNA or gDNA derived from T cells, B-cell-depleted T cells, or PBMCs.

This clone was found a few times. Unmatched junction bases numbered 12, after V lost 0 bases and J lost 5 bases. Germline V lookup: CDR1 SEHNR, CDR2 FQNEAQ (reference sequence). This CDR3 is 17 amino acids long. The authors' processing: How many nucleated cells were present was estimated from reference gene primer amplification. Clones were read by immunoSEQ multiplex PCR, and TCRdb kept only the in-frame ones, dropping some. The D gene and trimming were derived from the DNA, and the V and J assignments and clone size from that table. The repertoire consists of under 40,000 clones, with approximately 86% occurring once and the leading ten covering about 25%.

The J gene is TRBJ1-2, the V gene TRBV7-9; TRBD1 matches 7 bases. This receptor was obtained from a woman at least 80 years old with active or convalescent COVID-19. The sample comprised peripheral blood. The chain's CDR3 is CASSLALVQGVNYGYTF. The CDR3 nucleotides are TGTGCCAGCAGCTTAGCACTCGTCCAGGGGGTTAATTATGGCTACACCTTC.